Each of the 13 T cell receptor beta chains below was sequenced from the same sample in a study of shared clonotypes between healthy human individuals. The method was immunoSEQ multiplex PCR; TCRdb's version includes in-frame clones alone and lacks a portion of them. The profile covers some 240,000 clones, with under 80% appearing a single time and approximately 12% taken by the ten largest. The sample was memory CD4+ T cells sorted from blood. The subset is: CD45RA-negative fraction. These receptors all stem from a man aged 30 to 45 in good health.

The count of this clone is one. The J gene is TRBJ2-7, the V gene TRBV11-2, with no clear D. The V gene lost 1 base and the J gene lost 3 bases, with 10 bases spanning the gap. Per germline, CDR1 SGHAT and CDR2 FQNNGV. The CDR3 covers 14 residues. The CDR3 DNA sequence: TGTGCCAGCAGCTTAGCGGCATCTCACTACGAGCAGTACTTC. Its protein product is CASSLAASHYEQYF.

This rearrangement joins TRBV4-1 to TRBJ2-6; 8 bases map to TRBD1. The V gene's germline CDR1 is MGHRA and CDR2 YSYEKL. Trimming took 0 bases from V and 1 from J; bases not matched to a gene: 8. This CDR3 is built from 19 residues. The CDR3 is CASSQDNAGGLSGANVLTF. CDR3 bases: TGCGCCAGCAGCCAAGATAATGCAGGGGGCCTGTCTGGGGCCAACGTCCTGACTTTC.

The chain recombines TRBV18 with TRBJ2-5; D call uncertain. The CDR3 has 15 residues. V lost 3 bases and J 2 bases, leaving 13 bases between the germline ends. The V gene's germline CDR1 is KGHSH and CDR2 LQKENI. The CDR3 DNA is TGTGCCAGCTCACCGCTGAGAAGGTTTCAAGAGACCCAGTACTTC. Amino acids: CASSPLRRFQETQYF.

This clone occurred a few times. This sequence joins TRBV14 and TRBJ2-7; the match to TRBD1 covers 10 bases. Germline V gene lookup returns CDR1 SGHDN and CDR2 FVKESK. V was clipped by 6 bases and J by 2 bases; unmatched bases: 4. The CDR3 runs 14 residues. The DNA for the CDR3 is TGTGCCAGCAGTCCCGGGACAGGGGCCTACGAGCAGTACTTC. It is translated as CASSPGTGAYEQYF.

The chain recombines TRBV10-1 with TRBJ1-2, with D perhaps TRBD1 (5 bases). The length of the CDR3 is 15 residues. Germline CDR1 reads WNHNN; CDR2 reads SYGVQD (reference sequence). Trimming cost V 0 bases and J 2 bases, with 10 bases left between them. The CDR3 spells CASSESQGANYGYTF. For the CDR3, the DNA is TGCGCCAGCAGTGAGTCCCAGGGAGCAAACTATGGCTACACCTTC.

DNA of the CDR3: TGTGCCAGCAGGTCAAGGTTCGCTGAAGCTTTCTTT. Its protein is CASRSRFAEAFF. This chain connects TRBV6-5 to TRBJ1-1; D is uncertain. Germline V lookup: CDR1 MNHEY, CDR2 SVGAGI. V was pared by 6 bases and J by 6 bases, with 11 bases between. This CDR3 comprises 12 residues.

J is TRBJ2-1 and V is TRBV5-1; the D call may be TRBD1 or TRBD2 (5 bases each). CDR1 and CDR2 (germline): SGHRS, YFSETQ. With 4 bases removed from V and 3 bases from J, the gap between germline ends came to 11 bases. CDR3 length equals 14 residues. The CDR3 bases are TGCGCCAGCAGCCGGACTGGGGGCTACAATGAGCAGTTCTTC. Translating gives CASSRTGGYNEQFF.

This clone was detected only once. This chain links TRBV18 with TRBJ2-7, with 8 bases matching TRBD1. V lost 2 bases, J lost 3 bases, and 6 bases stayed unmatched. There are 15 residues in the CDR3. Looked up from germline, CDR1 is KGHSH and CDR2 is LQKENI. The CDR3 loop reads CASSPTGTGDYEQYF. CDR3 sequence (DNA): TGTGCCAGCTCACCAACCGGGACAGGTGACTACGAGCAGTACTTC.

The V call is TRBV19, the J call TRBJ2-7; 13 bases fit TRBD2. The CDR3 is 20 residues long. J gave up 5 bases and V 5 bases, and 21 bases lay outside the gene matches. Germline V gene data show CDR1 as LNHDA and CDR2 as SQIVND (reference sequence). CDR3 sequence (DNA): TGTGCCAGTAGTGCCGATTCCCCCCGGACTAGCGGGAGTATACCCCACGAGCAGTACTTC. This gives the protein CASSADSPRTSGSIPHEQYF.

The chain has TRBV18 and TRBJ2-3; 11 nucleotides match TRBD2. CDR1 and CDR2 from the germline V gene are KGHSH and LQKENI. There are 15 residues in the CDR3. The V and J ends lost 1 base and 5 bases, in that order; junction bases with no gene match: 2. The CDR3 DNA reads TGTGCCAGCTCACCACTACTAGCGGGAGAAGATACGCAGTATTTT. Protein product: CASSPLLAGEDTQYF. The variable domain in full, completed from reference TRBV18 and TRBJ2-3, reads NAGVMQNPRHLVRRRGQEARLRCSPMKGHSHVYWYRQLPEEGLKFMVYLQKENIIDESGMPKERFSAEFPKEGPSILRIQQVVRGDSAAYFCASSPLLAGEDTQYFGPGTRLTVL.

The chain joins TRBV10-2 to TRBJ2-1, with a weak D call TRBD1 (6 bases). The CDR3 runs 15 residues. The V and J ends lost 2 bases and 1 base respectively, with 9 bases between them. From germline, CDR1 is WSHSY and CDR2 SAAADI. This CDR3 reads CASSEPDSSYNEQFF. DNA of the CDR3: TGCGCCAGCAGTGAGCCGGACAGTTCCTACAATGAGCAGTTCTTC.

This clone was seen just once. The V and J genes are TRBV7-2 and TRBJ2-2; 7 bases align to TRBD1. Germline CDR1 reads SGHTA; CDR2 reads FQGNSA. This CDR3 is built from 14 residues. Trimming cost V 8 bases and J 0 bases; bases outside gene matches: 3. The CDR3: CASPGTANTGELFF. The CDR3 DNA reads TGTGCCAGCCCGGGGACAGCGAACACCGGGGAGCTGTTTTTT.

This clone is labeled as medium-sized. V and J are TRBV18 and TRBJ2-3, with 10 bases that match TRBD2. CDR1 is KGHSH, CDR2 LQKENI, per germline. J gave up 0 bases and V 5 bases, and 8 bases lay outside the gene matches. This CDR3 has 17 amino acids. CDR3 amino acids: CASSTGTSAASTDTQYF. As DNA, the CDR3 is TGTGCCAGCTCAACCGGGACTAGCGCCGCTAGCACAGATACGCAGTATTTT.